The present T cell receptor beta chain was sequenced within a study of CD8+CD57+ T cells in acquired aplastic anemia. Patients who underwent sequencing had shown CD8+CD57+ cell expansion by flow cytometry. CDR3 and TCR beta VDJ profiling relied on a genomic DNA template. MiXCR, applied by TCRdb to the reads, yields one record per CDR3 protein. Here the sample spans more than 150,000 distinct CDR3 sequences, approximately 48% being singletons. The material sequenced was sorted CD4+, CD8+, or CD8+CD57+ T cells (not recorded which) from PBMCs. This clonotype was sampled from a human donor with aplastic anemia.

The CDR3 reads CASSHPLGSGAPEQYF. CDR3 in DNA: TGTGCCAGTAGCCACCCCTTGGGTAGCGGGGCCCCCGAGCAGTACTTC. This chain joins TRBV19 and TRBJ2-7; TRBD2 aligns across 8 bases. Germline CDR1 reads LNHDA; CDR2 reads SQIVND (reference sequence). Germline trimming cut 6 bases from V and 6 bases from J; bases unmatched to any gene: 16. This CDR3 has 16 residues.